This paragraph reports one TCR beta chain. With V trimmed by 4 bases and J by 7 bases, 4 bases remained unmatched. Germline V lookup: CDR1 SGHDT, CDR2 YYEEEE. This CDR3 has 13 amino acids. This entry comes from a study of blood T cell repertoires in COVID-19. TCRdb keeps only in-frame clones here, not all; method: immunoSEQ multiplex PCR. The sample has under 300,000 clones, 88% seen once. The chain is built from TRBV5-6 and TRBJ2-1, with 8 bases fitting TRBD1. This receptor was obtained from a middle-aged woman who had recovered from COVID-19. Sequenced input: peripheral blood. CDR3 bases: TGTGCCAGCAGCCCCGACAGGGGTAATGAGCAGTTCTTC. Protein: CASSPDRGNEQFF.